Listed here are 24 T cell receptor beta chains from one sample, sequenced in a study of tumor-infiltrating lymphocytes in primary liver carcinoma. With a constant-region primer, TCR beta cDNA was made from approximately 450 ng of total RNA. It was through three nested multiplex PCR rounds of slightly modified ARM-PCR that TCR beta libraries arose. Amplification in the first two PCR rounds was performed using TRBV1-TRBV30 forward primers and a C-beta reverse primer for roughly 10 cycles each. MiXCR, applied by TCRdb to the multiplex PCR reads, yields one record per CDR3 protein. Here the sample spans under 30,000 distinct CDR3 sequences, around three quarters being singletons. Between about 17 and 34 mg of unsorted bulk tissue served as the source from which RNA and DNA were co-extracted. The sequencing sample was made of liver tumor tissue from sampling region 3. Stated subset: tumor region T3, left-lateral pole. These receptors all stem from a man aged 40-49 years with primary liver carcinoma and hepatitis B virus infection.

Note on this clonotype: The junction departs from the called germline gene at one end, perhaps through a read error. The chain employs TRBV29-1 and TRBJ2-1; D call uncertain. The germline V gene has CDR1 SQVTM and CDR2 ANQGSEA. The CDR3 totals 10 residues. As DNA, the CDR3 is TGCGGCGTTTACCGCAAAGAGCAGTTCTTC. It translates to CGVYRKEQFF.

About this clonotype itself: No conserved phenylalanine or tryptophan is present at the end of the CDR3, so a read error is the likely explanation. The CDR3: CASSIRLVGVISYEQYL. CDR3 sequence (DNA): TGTGCCAGCAGCATTCGCTTAGTGGGAGTGATCTCCTACGAGCAGTACCTC. The chain has TRBV5-6 and TRBJ2-7, with D tentatively TRBD2 (5 bases). Germline V gene sequence: CDR1 SGHDT, CDR2 YYEEEE. There are 17 residues in the CDR3. V lost 4 bases to trimming and J lost 0 bases, with 20 bases between them.

The sample holds a few counts of this clonotype. An end of the junction differs from the germline gene, which may be a read error. The V call is TRBV28, the J call TRBJ2-3, with TRBD2 matching over 14 bases. Germline assignment: CDR1 MDHEN and CDR2 SYDVKM. The CDR3 consists of 15 residues. The CDR3 DNA sequence: TGTGCCAGTAGTTTGGCGGGACTAGCGGGGGATGCGCAGTATTTT. This translates into CASSLAGLAGDAQYF.

In the case of this clonotype: Compared with germline, one end of the junction differs, possibly owing to a read error. This chain joins TRBV11-2 and TRBJ2-1; possible D gene TRBD2, 5 bases. This CDR3 region has 13 residues. In germline, CDR1 is SGHAT, CDR2 FQNNGV. The CDR3 here is CASSFGASYEQSF. DNA for the CDR3: TGTGCCAGCAGCTTTGGCGCTAGCTATGAGCAGTCATTC.

This clonotype was observed once. J is TRBJ1-2 and V is TRBV7-9; unclear D gene. Germline CDR1 SEHNR, CDR2 FQNEAQ (reference sequence). The CDR3 totals 16 residues. V was pared by 4 bases and J by 3 bases, with 18 bases between. The CDR3 DNA sequence: TGTGCCAGCAGCTCCAAGGGCAGGCTGTCCCACTATGGCTACACCTTC. This encodes CASSSKGRLSHYGYTF.

Regarding this clonotype: One junction end does not reproduce the germline sequence, and a read error may be involved. The rearrangement joins TRBV6-2 or TRBV6-3 to TRBJ2-1; maybe TRBD2 (6 bases). Germline CDR1 reads MNHEY; CDR2 reads SVGEGT. The CDR3 covers 14 residues. CDR3 amino acids: CASRASDRRDEQFF. The CDR3 nucleotides are TGTGCCAGCAGGGCCAGCGATCGGCGGGATGAACAGTTCTTC.

Worth noting for this clonotype: Mismatch with germline at one junction end may stem from a read error. The chain carries TRBV11-2 and TRBJ2-3; 10 bases fit TRBD1. This CDR3 has 16 amino acids. In germline, CDR1 is SGHAT, CDR2 FQNNGV. CDR3 sequence reads: CASNLRQGARTDTQYF. The CDR3 nucleotides are TGTGCCAGCAACTTAAGACAGGGGGCTAGGACAGATACACAGTATTTT.

On this clonotype itself: A read error may account for a junction end that differs from germline. The V call is TRBV10-3, the J call TRBJ2-7, with D hard to call. The CDR3 has 14 residues. Germline lookup yields CDR1 ENHRY and CDR2 SYGVKD. CDR3 region: CATSDTLITYQQYF. For the CDR3, the DNA is TGTGCCACCTCTGACACCTTGATTACCTACCAGCAGTACTTC.

Remarks on this clonotype: No conserved phenylalanine or tryptophan ends this CDR3, so it is likely a read error. CDR3 amino acids: CASSFVVGYGYTL. For the CDR3, the DNA is TGTGCCAGCAGTTTTGTTGTCGGCTATGGCTACACCCTC. The chain is built from TRBV12-3 or TRBV12-4 and TRBJ1-2, with D hard to call. V was pared by 3 bases and J by 4 bases, with 9 bases between. This CDR3 has 13 residues.

In regard to this clonotype: At one boundary the junction diverges from the germline segment, which might be a read error. The chain recombines TRBV6-2 or TRBV6-3 with TRBJ1-1; D remains unclear. Germline CDR1 and CDR2: MNHEY and SVGEGT. This CDR3 has 14 amino acids. This CDR3 reads CTNSYSRVNTEAFF. The CDR3 DNA is TGCACCAACAGTTACTCCCGGGTGAACACTGAAGCTTTCTTT.

Worth noting for this clonotype: One junction end disagrees with the germline gene, perhaps due to a read error. This chain links TRBV4-2 with TRBJ2-5; D might be TRBD2 (6 bases). The CDR3 is 15 amino acids. Germline V gives CDR1 LGHNA, CDR2 YNFKEQ. In DNA form, the CDR3 reads TGTGCCAACAGCCAAGTGGCGGGACCACGAGAGACCCAGTACTTC. Translation: CANSQVAGPRETQYF.

A note on this clonotype: Germline is not matched at one junction end, which may reflect a read error. CDR3 in DNA: TGTGCCAGCGAATCCGGGACAGGGCACCCCGGGGAACTGTTTTTT. Its protein product is CASESGTGHPGELFF. V is TRBV6-2 or TRBV6-3 and J is TRBJ2-2; 9 bases fit TRBD1. Germline V gene data show CDR1 as MNHEY and CDR2 as SVGEGT. This CDR3 comprises 15 residues.

This clonotype appeared once. Lacking the conserved final phenylalanine or tryptophan, this CDR3 likely reflects a read error. V gene TRBV5-4 combines with J gene TRBJ2-2; D is perhaps TRBD2 (6 bases). The CDR3 runs to 15 residues. Trimming took off 7 bases at V and 5 bases at J, with 18 bases between the two ends. Germline V CDR1 and CDR2: SGHNT, YYREEE (reference sequence). CDR3 bases: TGTGCCAGCGGCTCGAACCGGGACTTAACCGGGGAGCTGTTTTAT. It codes for CASGSNRDLTGELFY.

Details on this clonotype: One junction end does not reproduce the germline sequence, and a read error may be involved. The chain employs TRBV13 and TRBJ2-7, with a weak D call TRBD2 (5 bases). The CDR3 totals 13 residues. The V gene's germline CDR1 is PRHDT and CDR2 FYEKMQ (reference sequence). CDR3 protein: CASSFGEGYEQYF. The CDR3 nucleotides are TGTGCCAGCAGCTTCGGAGAGGGCTACGAGCAATACTTC.

This clonotype was observed once. The CDR3 does not close with the conserved phenylalanine or tryptophan, likely indicating a read error. The chain employs TRBV11-2 and TRBJ1-5; D remains ambiguous. This CDR3 has 13 residues. Germline-derived CDR1 and CDR2 are SGHAT and FQNNGV. In nucleotides, the CDR3 is TGTGCCAGCAACCAGCAGAGCAATCAGGCCCAGCATTCT. Its protein is CASNQQSNQAQHS.

Comment on this clonotype: Compared with germline, one end of the junction differs, possibly owing to a read error. V usage is TRBV6-6 and J usage is TRBJ2-6; D remains unclear. CDR1 and CDR2 from the germline V gene are MNHNY and SVGAGI (reference sequence). CDR3 size: 13 residues. CDR3 residues: CASSYSGSNVLTF. In DNA form, the CDR3 reads TGTGCCAGCAGTTACTCTGGGTCCAACGTCCTGACCTTC.

This clonotype was seen repeatedly, ten times or more. The chain uses TRBV28 and TRBJ1-4, with D hard to call. V was cut by 8 bases and J by 0 bases, with 13 bases left in between. Germline assignment: CDR1 MDHEN and CDR2 SYDVKM. This CDR3 has 15 amino acids. The chain's CDR3 is CASGVGQATNEKLFF. In DNA, the CDR3 is TGTGCCAGCGGGGTTGGGCAAGCAACTAATGAAAAACTGTTTTTT.

This clonotype has a count of ten or more. The rearrangement joins TRBV11-1 to TRBJ2-5, with 7 bases that match TRBD1. The CDR3 extends over 12 amino acids. Germline assignment: CDR1 SGHAT and CDR2 FQDESV (reference sequence). J gave up 5 bases and V 6 bases, and 3 bases lay outside the gene matches. The CDR3 sequence is CASSGQVETQYF. CDR3 sequence (DNA): TGTGCCAGCAGTGGACAGGTGGAGACCCAGTACTTC. Complete variable domain (other parts from reference TRBV11-1 and TRBJ2-5): EAEVAQSPRYKITEKSQAVAFWCDPISGHATLYWYRQILGQGPELLVQFQDESVVDDSQLPKDRFSAERLKGVDSTLKIQPAELGDSAMYLCASSGQVETQYFGPGTRLLVL.

Turning to this clonotype: Without the conserved terminal phenylalanine or tryptophan, this CDR3 likely stems from a read error. This rearrangement joins TRBV10-3 to TRBJ2-7; 12 bases match TRBD2. V lost 7 bases, J lost 0 bases, and 16 bases stayed unmatched. The germline V gene encodes CDR1 ENHRY and CDR2 SYGVKD. This CDR3 is 19 amino acids long. The CDR3 sequence is CAIIKQSGLAGGFSYEQYL. CDR3 coding DNA: TGTGCCATCATCAAACAATCGGGGCTAGCGGGAGGGTTCTCCTACGAGCAGTACTTA.

Regarding this clonotype: The conserved closing phenylalanine or tryptophan is absent in this CDR3, likely reflecting a read error. The J gene is TRBJ2-7, the V gene TRBV4-3, with a possible D match to TRBD2 (6 bases). Germline CDR1 LGHNA, CDR2 YSLEER. CDR3 length equals 15 residues. DNA for the CDR3: TGCGCCAGCAGCCAAGATCGGGAGACTCCTTACGATCAGTACATC. It translates to CASSQDRETPYDQYI.

This clonotype was observed a single time. Without the conserved terminal phenylalanine or tryptophan, this CDR3 likely stems from a read error. The V gene is TRBV15, the J gene TRBJ1-1, with D possibly being TRBD1 (6 bases). Germline V CDR1 and CDR2: LNHNV, YYDKDF (reference sequence). Trimming removed 9 bases from V and 6 bases from J, with 17 bases in between. There are 13 residues in the CDR3. The CDR3 nucleotides read TGTGCCACATCCAAGGGGGTTTATGCTGAAGCTTTCCTT. This translates into CATSKGVYAEAFL.

In regard to this clonotype: One end of the junction fails to match germline, which may point to a read error. The chain carries TRBV6-5 and TRBJ1-4; D remains unclear. This CDR3 has 14 amino acids. The V gene's germline CDR1 is MNHEY and CDR2 SVGAGI. The CDR3 sequence is CASSHRRSNEKLFF. CDR3 bases: TGTGCTAGCAGCCATCGAAGGAGTAATGAAAAACTGTTTTTT.

Notes on this clonotype: The conserved final phenylalanine or tryptophan is absent from the CDR3, which likely points to a read error. No DNA is shown, since the ends of the CDR3 on it are uncertain; the CDR3 is the one TCRdb lists. This chain links TRBV6-1 with TRBJ1-1. Germline V gene sequence: CDR1 MNHNS, CDR2 SASEGT. The CDR3 numbers 13 amino acids, ends counted. The CDR3 loop is CASNLDRNAEAFC.

As for this clonotype: A read error may account for a junction end that differs from germline. The rearrangement links TRBV5-5 to TRBJ1-2; TRBD1 aligns across 7 bases. The CDR3 spans 14 residues. The germline V gene has CDR1 SGHKS and CDR2 YYEKEE (reference sequence). CDR3 coding DNA: TGTGCCAGCAGCCCTGGACAGGCCCACCATGGCTGCACCTTC. It specifies CASSPGQAHHGCTF.